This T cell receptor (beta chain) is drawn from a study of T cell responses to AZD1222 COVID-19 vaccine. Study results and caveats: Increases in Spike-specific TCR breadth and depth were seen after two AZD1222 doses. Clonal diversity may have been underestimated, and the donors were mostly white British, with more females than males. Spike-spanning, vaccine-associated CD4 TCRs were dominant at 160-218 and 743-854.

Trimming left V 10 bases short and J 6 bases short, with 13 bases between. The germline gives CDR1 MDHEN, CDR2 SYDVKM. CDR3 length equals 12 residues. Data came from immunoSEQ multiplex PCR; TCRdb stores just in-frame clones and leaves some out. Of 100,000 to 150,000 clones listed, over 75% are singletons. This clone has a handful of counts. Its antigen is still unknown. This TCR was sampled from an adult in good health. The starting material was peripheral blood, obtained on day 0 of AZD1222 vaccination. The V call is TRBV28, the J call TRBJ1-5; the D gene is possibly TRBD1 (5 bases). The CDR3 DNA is TGTGCCATCGGGGGTAGCGGTCAGCCCCAGCATTTT. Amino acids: CAIGGSGQPQHF. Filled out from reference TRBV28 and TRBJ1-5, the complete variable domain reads DVKVTQSSRYLVKRTGEKVFLECVQDMDHENMFWYRQDPGLGLRLIYFSYDVKMKEKGDIPEGYSVSREKKERFSLILESASTNQTSMYLCAIGGSGQPQHFGDGTRLSIL.